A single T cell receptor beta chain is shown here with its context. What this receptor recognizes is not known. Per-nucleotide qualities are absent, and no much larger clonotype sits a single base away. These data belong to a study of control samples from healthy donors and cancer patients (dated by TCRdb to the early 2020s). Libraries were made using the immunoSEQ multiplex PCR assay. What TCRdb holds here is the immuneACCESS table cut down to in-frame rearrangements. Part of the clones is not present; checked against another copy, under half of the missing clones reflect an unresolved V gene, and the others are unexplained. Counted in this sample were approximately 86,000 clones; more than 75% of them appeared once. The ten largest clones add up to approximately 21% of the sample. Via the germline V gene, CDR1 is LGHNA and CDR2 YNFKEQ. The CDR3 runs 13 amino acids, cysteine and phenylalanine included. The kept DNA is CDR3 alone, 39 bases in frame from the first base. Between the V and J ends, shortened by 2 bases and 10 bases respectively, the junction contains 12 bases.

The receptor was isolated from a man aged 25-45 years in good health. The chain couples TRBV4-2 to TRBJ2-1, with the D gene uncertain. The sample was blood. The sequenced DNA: TGTGCCAGCAGCCAAACTCCCCTTCAGGAGCAGTTCTTC. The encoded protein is CASSQTPLQEQFF.